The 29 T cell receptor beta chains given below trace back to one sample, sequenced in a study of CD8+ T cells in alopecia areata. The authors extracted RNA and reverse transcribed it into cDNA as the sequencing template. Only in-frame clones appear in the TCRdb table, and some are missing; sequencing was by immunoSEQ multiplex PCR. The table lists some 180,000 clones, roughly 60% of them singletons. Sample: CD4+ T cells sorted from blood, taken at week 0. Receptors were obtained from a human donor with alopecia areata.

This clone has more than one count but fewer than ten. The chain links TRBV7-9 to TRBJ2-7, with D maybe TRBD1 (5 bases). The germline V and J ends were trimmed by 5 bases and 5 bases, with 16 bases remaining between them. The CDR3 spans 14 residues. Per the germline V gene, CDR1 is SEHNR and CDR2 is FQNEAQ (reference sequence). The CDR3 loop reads CASSPPRAPDEQYF. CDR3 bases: TGTGCCAGCAGCCCCCCCAGGGCCCCGGACGAGCAGTACTTC.

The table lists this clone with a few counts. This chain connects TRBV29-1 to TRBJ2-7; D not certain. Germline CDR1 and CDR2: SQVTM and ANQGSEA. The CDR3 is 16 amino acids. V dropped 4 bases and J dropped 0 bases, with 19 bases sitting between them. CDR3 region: CSVVGSPTQSSYEQYF. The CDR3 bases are TGCAGCGTTGTGGGCTCCCCAACCCAGAGCTCCTACGAGCAGTACTTC.

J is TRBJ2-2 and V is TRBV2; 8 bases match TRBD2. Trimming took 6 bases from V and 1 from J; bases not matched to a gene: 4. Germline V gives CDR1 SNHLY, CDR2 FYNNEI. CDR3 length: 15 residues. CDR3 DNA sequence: TGTGCCAGCAGACCCAGCGGGGGGAACACCGGGGAGCTGTTTTTT. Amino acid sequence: CASRPSGGNTGELFF. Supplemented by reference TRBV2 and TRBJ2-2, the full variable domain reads EPEVTQTPSHQVTQMGQEVILRCVPISNHLYFYWYRQILGQKVEFLVSFYNNEISEKSEIFDDQFSVERPDGSNFTLKIRSTKLEDSAMYFCASRPSGGNTGELFFGEGSRLTVL.

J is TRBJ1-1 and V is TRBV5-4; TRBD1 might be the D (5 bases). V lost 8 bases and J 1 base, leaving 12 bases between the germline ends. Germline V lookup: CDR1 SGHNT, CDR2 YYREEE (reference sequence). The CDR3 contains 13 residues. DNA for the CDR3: TGTGCCAGTCAGACCCAGGGGAACACTGAAGCTTTCTTT. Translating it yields CASQTQGNTEAFF.

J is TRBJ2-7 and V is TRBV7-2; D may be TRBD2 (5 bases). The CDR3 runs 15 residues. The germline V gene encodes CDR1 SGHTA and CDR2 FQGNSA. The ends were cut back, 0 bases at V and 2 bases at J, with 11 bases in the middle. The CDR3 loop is CASSLASGNTYEQYF. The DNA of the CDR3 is TGTGCCAGCAGCTTAGCGTCGGGGAACACCTACGAGCAGTACTTC.

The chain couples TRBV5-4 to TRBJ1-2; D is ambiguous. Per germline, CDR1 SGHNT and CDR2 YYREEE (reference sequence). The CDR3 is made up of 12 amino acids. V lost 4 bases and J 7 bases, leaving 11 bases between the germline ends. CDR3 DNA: TGTGCCAGCAGCCCCACGGGCTTTGGCTACACCTTC. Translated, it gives CASSPTGFGYTF.

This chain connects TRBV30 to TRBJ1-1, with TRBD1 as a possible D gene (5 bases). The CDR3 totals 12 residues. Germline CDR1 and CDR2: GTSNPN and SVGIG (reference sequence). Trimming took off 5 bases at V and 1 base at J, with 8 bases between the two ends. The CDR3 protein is CAWGAPNTEAFF. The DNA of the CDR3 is TGTGCCTGGGGGGCCCCGAACACTGAAGCTTTCTTT.

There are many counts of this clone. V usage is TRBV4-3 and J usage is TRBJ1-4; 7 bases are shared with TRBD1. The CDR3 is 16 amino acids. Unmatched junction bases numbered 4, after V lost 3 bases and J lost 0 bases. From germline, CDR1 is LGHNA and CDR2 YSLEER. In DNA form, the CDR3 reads TGCGCCAGCAGCCAGGCCGACAGGGCAACTAATGAAAAACTGTTTTTT. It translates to CASSQADRATNEKLFF.

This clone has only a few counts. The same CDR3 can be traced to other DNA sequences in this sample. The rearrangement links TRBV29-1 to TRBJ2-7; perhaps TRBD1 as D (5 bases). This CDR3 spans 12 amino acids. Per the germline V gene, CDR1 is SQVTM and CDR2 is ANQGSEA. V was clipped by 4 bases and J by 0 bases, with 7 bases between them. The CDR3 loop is CSVGQNSYEQYF. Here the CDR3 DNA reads TGCAGCGTTGGACAGAACTCCTACGAGCAGTACTTC.

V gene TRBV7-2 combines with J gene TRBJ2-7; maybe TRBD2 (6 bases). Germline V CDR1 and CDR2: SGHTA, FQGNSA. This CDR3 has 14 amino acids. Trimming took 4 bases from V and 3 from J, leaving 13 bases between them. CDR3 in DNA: TGTGCCAGCAGCTCCGGGACTCGGGACTACGAGCAGTACTTC. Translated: CASSSGTRDYEQYF.

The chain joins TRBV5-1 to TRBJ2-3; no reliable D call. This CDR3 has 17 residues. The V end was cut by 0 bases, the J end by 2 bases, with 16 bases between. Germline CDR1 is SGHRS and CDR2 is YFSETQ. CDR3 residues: CASSLARNLIVTDTQYF. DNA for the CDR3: TGCGCCAGCAGCTTGGCGAGAAACCTAATTGTCACAGATACGCAGTATTTT. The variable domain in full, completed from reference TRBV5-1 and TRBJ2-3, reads KAGVTQTPRYLIKTRGQQVTLSCSPISGHRSVSWYQQTPGQGLQFLFEYFSETQRNKGNFPGRFSGRQFSNSRSEMNVSTLELGDSALYLCASSLARNLIVTDTQYFGPGTRLTVL.

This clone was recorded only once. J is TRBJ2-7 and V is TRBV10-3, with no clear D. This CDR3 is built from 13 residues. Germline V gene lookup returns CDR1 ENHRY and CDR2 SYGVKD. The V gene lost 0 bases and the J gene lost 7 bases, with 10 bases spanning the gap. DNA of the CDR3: TGTGCCATCAGTGAGTCTCCGGTTATGGAGCAGTACTTC. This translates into CAISESPVMEQYF.

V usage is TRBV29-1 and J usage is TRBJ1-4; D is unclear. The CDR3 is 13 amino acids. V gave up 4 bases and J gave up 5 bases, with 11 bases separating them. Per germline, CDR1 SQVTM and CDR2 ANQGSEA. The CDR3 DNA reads TGCAGCGTTGCCGGCCGTTCGAATGAAAAACTGTTTTTT. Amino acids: CSVAGRSNEKLFF. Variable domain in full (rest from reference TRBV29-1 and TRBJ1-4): SAVISQKPSRDICQRGTSLTIQCQVDSQVTMMFWYRQQPGQSLTLIATANQGSEATYESGFVIDKFPISRPNLTFSTLTVSNMSPEDSSIYLCSVAGRSNEKLFFGSGTQLSVL.

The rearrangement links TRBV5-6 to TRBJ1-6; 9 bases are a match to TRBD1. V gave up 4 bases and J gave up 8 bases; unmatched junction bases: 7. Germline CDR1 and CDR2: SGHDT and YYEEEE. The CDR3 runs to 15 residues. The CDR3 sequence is CASSTWTGVHSPLHF. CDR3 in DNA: TGTGCCAGCAGCACCTGGACAGGGGTGCATTCACCCCTCCACTTT.

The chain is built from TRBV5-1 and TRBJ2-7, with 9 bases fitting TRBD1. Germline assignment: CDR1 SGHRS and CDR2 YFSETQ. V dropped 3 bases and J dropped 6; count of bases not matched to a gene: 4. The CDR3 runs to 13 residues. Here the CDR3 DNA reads TGCGCCAGCAGCTGGAGGGACAGGGCCGAGCAGTACTTC. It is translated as CASSWRDRAEQYF. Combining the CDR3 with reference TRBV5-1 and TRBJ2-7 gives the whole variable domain KAGVTQTPRYLIKTRGQQVTLSCSPISGHRSVSWYQQTPGQGLQFLFEYFSETQRNKGNFPGRFSGRQFSNSRSEMNVSTLELGDSALYLCASSWRDRAEQYFGPGTRLTVT.

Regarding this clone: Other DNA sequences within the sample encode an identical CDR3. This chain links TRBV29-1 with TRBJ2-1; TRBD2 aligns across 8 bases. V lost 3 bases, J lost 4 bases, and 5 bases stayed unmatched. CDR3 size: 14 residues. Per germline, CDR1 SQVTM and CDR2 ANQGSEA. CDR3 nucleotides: TGCAGCGTTGACTTAGCGGGGATTTACAATGAGCAGTTCTTC. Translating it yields CSVDLAGIYNEQFF.

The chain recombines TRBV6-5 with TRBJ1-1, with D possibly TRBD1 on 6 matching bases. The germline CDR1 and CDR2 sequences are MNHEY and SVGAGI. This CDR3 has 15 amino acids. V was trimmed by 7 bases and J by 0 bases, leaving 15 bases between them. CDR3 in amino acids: CASKHGGAMNTEAFF. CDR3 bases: TGTGCCAGCAAACACGGGGGGGCAATGAACACTGAAGCTTTCTTT.

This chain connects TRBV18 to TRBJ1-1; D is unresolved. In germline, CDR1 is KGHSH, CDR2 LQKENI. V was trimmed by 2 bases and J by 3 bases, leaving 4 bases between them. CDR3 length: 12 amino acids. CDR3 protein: CASSPGYTEAFF. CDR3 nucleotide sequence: TGTGCCAGCTCACCAGGGTACACTGAAGCTTTCTTT.

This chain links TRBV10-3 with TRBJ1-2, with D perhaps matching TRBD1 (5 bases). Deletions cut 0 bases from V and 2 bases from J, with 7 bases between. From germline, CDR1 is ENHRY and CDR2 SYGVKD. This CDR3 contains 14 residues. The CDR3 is CAISESQGNYGYTF. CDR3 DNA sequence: TGTGCCATCAGTGAGTCCCAGGGAAACTATGGCTACACCTTC.

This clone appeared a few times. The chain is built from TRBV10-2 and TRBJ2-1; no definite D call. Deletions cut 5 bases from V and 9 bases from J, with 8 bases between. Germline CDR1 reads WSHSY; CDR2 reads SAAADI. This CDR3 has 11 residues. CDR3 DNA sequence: TGCGCCAGCAGTACCGTGGGTGAGCAGTTCTTC. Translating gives CASSTVGEQFF.

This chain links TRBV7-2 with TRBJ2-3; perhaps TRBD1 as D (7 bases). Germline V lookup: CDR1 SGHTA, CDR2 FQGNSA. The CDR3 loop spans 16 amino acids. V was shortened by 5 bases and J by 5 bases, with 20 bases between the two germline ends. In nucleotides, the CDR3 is TGTGCCAGCAGCCTTCGACAGGGAGGTTCGGAAGATACGCAGTATTTT. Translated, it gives CASSLRQGGSEDTQYF.

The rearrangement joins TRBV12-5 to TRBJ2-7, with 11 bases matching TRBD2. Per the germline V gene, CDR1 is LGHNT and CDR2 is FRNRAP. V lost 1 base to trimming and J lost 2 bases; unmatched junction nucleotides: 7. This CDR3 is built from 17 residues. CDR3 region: CASGLETLAGAPYEQYF. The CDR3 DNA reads TGTGCTAGTGGTTTGGAAACACTAGCGGGGGCTCCCTACGAGCAGTACTTC.

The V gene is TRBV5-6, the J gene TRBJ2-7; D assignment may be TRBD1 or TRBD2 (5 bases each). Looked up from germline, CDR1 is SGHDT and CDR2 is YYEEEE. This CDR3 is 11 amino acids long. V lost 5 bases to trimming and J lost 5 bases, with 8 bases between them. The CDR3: CASRRDDEQYF. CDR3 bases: TGTGCCAGCAGGAGGGACGACGAGCAGTACTTC.

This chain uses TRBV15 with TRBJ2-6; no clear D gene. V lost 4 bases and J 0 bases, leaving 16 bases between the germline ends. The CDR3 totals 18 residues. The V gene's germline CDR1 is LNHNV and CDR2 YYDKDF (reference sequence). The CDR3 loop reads CATSTFGYESSGANVLTF. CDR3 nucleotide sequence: TGTGCCACCAGCACCTTCGGTTACGAGTCCTCTGGGGCCAACGTCCTGACTTTC.

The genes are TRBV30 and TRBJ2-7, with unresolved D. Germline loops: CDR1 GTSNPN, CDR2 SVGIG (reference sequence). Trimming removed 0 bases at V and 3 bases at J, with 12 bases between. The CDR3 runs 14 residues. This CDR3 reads CAWSVRVSYYEQYF. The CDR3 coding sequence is TGTGCCTGGAGTGTAAGGGTCAGCTACTACGAGCAGTACTTC.

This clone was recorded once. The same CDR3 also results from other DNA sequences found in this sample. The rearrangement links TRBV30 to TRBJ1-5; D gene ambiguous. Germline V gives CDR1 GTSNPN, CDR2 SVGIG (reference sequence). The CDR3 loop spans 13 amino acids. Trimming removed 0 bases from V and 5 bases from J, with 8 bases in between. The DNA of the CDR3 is TGTGCCTGGAGTGTAGGCCTGGATCAGCCCCAGCATTTT. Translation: CAWSVGLDQPQHF.

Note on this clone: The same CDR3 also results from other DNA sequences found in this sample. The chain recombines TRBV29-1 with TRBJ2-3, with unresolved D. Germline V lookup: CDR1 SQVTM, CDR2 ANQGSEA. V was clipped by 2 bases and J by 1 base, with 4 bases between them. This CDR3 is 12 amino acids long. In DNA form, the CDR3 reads TGCAGCGTTGAAACCGGCACAGATACGCAGTATTTT. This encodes CSVETGTDTQYF.

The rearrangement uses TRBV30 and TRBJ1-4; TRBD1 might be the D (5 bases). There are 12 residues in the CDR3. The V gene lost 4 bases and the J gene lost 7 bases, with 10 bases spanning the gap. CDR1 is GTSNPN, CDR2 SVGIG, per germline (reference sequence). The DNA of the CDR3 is TGTGCCTGGAATGGGGGTTTTGAAAAACTGTTTTTT. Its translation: CAWNGGFEKLFF.

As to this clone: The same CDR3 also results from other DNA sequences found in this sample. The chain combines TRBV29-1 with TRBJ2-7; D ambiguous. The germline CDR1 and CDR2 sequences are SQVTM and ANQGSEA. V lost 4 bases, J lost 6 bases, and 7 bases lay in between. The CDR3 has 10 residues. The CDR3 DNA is TGCAGCGTTGGGGGTGGCGAGCAGTACTTC. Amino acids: CSVGGGEQYF.